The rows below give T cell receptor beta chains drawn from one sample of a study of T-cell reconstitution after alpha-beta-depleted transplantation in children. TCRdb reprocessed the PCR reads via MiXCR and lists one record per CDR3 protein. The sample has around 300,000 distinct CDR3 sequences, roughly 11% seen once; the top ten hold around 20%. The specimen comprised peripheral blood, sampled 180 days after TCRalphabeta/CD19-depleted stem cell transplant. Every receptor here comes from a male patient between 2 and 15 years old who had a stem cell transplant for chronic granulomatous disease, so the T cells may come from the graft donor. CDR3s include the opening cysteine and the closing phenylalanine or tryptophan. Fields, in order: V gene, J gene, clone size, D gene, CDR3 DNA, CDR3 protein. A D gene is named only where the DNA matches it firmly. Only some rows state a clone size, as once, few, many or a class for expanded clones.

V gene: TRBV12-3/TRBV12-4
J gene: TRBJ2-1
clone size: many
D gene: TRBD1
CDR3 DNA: TGTGCCAGCAGTTTATCGCCGGGACAGGCCTACAATGAGCAGTTCTTC
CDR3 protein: CASSLSPGQAYNEQFF

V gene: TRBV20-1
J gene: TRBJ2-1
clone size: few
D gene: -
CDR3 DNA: TGCAGTGCTAGAGATTTTCTGGGGGCGGGTAATGAGCAGTTCTTC
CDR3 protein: CSARDFLGAGNEQFF

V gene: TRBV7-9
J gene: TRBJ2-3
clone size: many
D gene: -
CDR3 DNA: TGTGCCAGCAGCCTAACGATGCTTAATAACACAGATACGCAGTATTTT
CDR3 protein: CASSLTMLNNTDTQYF

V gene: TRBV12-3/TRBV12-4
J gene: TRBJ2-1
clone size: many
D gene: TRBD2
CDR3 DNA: TGTGCCAGCAGTGATACCTCCGGGACTAGCGTTTACAATGAGCAGTTCTTC
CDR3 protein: CASSDTSGTSVYNEQFF

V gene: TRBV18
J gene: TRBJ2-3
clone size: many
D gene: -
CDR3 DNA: TGTGCCAGCTCACCGCTCGGGAGCACAGATACGCAGTATTTT
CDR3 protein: CASSPLGSTDTQYF

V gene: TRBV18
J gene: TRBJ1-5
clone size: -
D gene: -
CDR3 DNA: TGTGCCAGCTCACCAACCGTGGGACTGCAGCCCCAGCATTTT
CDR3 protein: CASSPTVGLQPQHF

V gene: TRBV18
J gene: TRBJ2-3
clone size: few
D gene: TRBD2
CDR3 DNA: TGTGCCAGCTCACCTTATAGCGGGGGGAGCACAGATACGCAGTATTTT
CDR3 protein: CASSPYSGGSTDTQYF

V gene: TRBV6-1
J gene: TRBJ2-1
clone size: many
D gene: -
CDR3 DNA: TGTGCCAGCAGTGTTGAAGGACAACGAGCCTACAATGAGCAGTTCTTC
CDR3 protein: CASSVEGQRAYNEQFF

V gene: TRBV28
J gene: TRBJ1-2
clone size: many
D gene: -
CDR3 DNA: TGTGCCAGCAGTTTATGGACGGACTATGGCTACACCTTC
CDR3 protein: CASSLWTDYGYTF

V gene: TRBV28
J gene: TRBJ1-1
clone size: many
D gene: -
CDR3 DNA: TGTGCCAGCAGTGACCGAGGAACTGAAGCTTTCTTT
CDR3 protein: CASSDRGTEAFF

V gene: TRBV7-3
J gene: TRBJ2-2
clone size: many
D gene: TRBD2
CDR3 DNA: TGTGCCAGCAGCTTAATGGTAGCGGGAGTCATCGGGGAGCTGTTTTTT
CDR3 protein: CASSLMVAGVIGELFF

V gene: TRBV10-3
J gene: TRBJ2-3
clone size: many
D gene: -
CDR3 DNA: TGTGCCATCAGTGAACAGGGTCGAAGTAGAGATACGCAGTATTTT
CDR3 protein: CAISEQGRSRDTQYF

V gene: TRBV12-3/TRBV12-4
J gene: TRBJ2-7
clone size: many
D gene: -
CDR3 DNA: TGTGCCAGCAGCACCGGGACGGGCTCCTACGAGCAGTACTTC
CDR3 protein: CASSTGTGSYEQYF

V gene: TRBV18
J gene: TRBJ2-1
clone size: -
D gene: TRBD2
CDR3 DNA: TGTGCCAGCTCACCAAGGCGGGGGGGAAGTCGCAATGAGCAGTTCTTC
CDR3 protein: CASSPRRGGSRNEQFF

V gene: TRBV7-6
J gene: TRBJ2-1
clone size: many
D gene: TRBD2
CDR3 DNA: TGTGCCAGCAGCTCTGGGACTAGCGGTGGGGGTGAGCAGTTCTTC
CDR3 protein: CASSSGTSGGGEQFF

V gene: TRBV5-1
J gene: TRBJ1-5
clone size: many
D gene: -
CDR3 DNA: TGCGCCAGCAGCTTGGGGGATAATAATCAGCCCCAGCATTTT
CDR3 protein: CASSLGDNNQPQHF

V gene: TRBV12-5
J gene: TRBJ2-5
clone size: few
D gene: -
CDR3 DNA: TGTGCTAGTGGTTTGGTACTGGGTCCCGAGGGGACCCAGTACTTC
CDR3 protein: CASGLVLGPEGTQYF

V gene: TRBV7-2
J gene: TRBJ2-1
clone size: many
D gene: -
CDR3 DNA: TGTGCCAGCAGCTCCTTAGGGGGACCCAAGGGGAATGAGCAGTTCTTC
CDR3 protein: CASSSLGGPKGNEQFF

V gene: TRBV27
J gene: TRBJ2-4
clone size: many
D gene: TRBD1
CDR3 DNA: TGTGCCAGCAGTTTGACGGGACAGGGAAACATTCAGTACTTC
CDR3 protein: CASSLTGQGNIQYF

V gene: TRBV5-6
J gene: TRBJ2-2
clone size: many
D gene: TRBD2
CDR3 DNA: TGTGCCAGCAGCGAATATCTAGCGGGAGTGTGGACCGGGGAGCTGTTTTTT
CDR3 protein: CASSEYLAGVWTGELFF

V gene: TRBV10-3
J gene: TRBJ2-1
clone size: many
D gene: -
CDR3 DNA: TGTGCCTCGACCCCGGGATCTACTTTACATGAGCAGTTCTTC
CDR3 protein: CASTPGSTLHEQFF

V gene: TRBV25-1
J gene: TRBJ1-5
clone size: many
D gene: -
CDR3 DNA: TGTGCCAGCAGTGAAGGTGGGGGGCTAAGTCAGCCCCAGCATTTT
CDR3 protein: CASSEGGGLSQPQHF

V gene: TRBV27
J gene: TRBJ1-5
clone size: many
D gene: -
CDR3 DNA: TGTGCCAGCAGTCCGGGTTGGAGCAATCAGCCCCAGCATTTT
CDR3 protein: CASSPGWSNQPQHF

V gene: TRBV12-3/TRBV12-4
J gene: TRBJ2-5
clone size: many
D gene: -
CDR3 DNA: TGTGCCAGCAGTTTGAACAGGGCAGAGACCCAGTACTTC
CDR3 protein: CASSLNRAETQYF

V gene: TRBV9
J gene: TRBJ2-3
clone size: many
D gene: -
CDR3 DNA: TGTGCCAGCAGCGTAGATGAGCGAGGAGATACGCAGTATTTT
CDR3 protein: CASSVDERGDTQYF

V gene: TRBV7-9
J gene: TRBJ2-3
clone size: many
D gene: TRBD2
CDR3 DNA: TGTGCCAGCAGCCAGACGACTAGCGGGTTCACAGATACGCAGTATTTT
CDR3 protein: CASSQTTSGFTDTQYF

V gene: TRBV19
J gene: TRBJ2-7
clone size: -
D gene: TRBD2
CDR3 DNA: TGTGCCAGTAGTACCCACGGGACTAGAGGGTCCTACGAGCAGTACTTC
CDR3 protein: CASSTHGTRGSYEQYF

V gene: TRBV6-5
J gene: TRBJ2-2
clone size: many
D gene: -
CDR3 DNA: TGTGCCAGCAGTTACGACTGGGCTAGCGCGAACACCGGGGAGCTGTTTTTT
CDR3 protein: CASSYDWASANTGELFF

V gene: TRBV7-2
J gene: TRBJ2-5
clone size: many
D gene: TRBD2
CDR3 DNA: TGTGCCAGCAGCGGCGGGAGGGGAGAGACCCAGTACTTC
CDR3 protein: CASSGGRGETQYF

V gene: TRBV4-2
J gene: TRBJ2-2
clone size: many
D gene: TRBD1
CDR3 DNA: TGTGCCAGCAGCCAAAGACAGGGTGCCGGGGAGCTGTTTTTT
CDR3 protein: CASSQRQGAGELFF

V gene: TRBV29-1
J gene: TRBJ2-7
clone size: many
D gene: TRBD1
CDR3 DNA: TGCAGCGTGGGGGGACAGGGAAGCTACGAGCAGTACTTC
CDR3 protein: CSVGGQGSYEQYF

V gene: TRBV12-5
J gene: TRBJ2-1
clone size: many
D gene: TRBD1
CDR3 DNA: TGTGCTAGTGGTTTGGGCAAAAAACAGGGGAGCTCCTACAATGAGCAGTTCTTC
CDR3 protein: CASGLGKKQGSSYNEQFF

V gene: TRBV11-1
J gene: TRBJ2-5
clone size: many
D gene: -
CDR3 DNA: TGTGCCAGCAGCCCGACCCCTACCGGGGCAAAGGCATCGAAGACCCAGTACTTC
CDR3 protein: CASSPTPTGAKASKTQYF

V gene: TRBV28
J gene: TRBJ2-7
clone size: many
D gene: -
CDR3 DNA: TGTGCCAGCAGGACTCCCATGGGGGCCTCCTACGAGCAGTACTTC
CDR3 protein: CASRTPMGASYEQYF

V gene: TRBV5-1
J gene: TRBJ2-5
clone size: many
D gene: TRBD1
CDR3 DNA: TGCGCCACATCACAGGGGGCCGGAGAGACCCAGTACTTC
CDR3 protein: CATSQGAGETQYF

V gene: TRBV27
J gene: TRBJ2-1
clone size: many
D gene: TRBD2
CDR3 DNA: TGTGCCAGCAGGGCTTTAGCGGGAGGGCCACGGAATGAGCAGTTCTTC
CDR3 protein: CASRALAGGPRNEQFF

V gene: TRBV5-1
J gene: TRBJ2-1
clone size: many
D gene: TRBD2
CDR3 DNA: TGCGCCAGCAGCTTGACTAGCGGGACCAATGAGCAGTTCTTC
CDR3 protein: CASSLTSGTNEQFF

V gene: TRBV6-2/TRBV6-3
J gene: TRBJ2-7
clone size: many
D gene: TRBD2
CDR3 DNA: TGTGCCAGCAGTACCGTACTAGCGGGGGGCCCATCGAGCTCCTACGAGCAGTACTTC
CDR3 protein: CASSTVLAGGPSSSYEQYF

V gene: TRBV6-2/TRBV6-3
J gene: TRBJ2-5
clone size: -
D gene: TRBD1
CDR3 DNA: TGTGCCAGCAGTCCGTCGGACAGGGCAGCCCAGTACTTC
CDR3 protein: CASSPSDRAAQYF